Sequencing of this T cell receptor (beta chain) was carried out in a study of blood T cell repertoires in COVID-19. Study at large: Material from acute and convalescent COVID-19 was sourced from the United States, Italy and Spain. In each case, the material was cDNA or gDNA derived from T cells, B-cell-depleted T cells, or PBMCs.

In the original workflow: How many nucleated cells were present was estimated from reference gene primer amplification. Measured with immunoSEQ multiplex PCR; TCRdb has only the in-frame clones, and not every one. V and J calls and clone size are as listed in that table; D and trimming were resolved from the DNA. The table has 200,000 to 250,000 clones, 87% seen once. The V gene end was trimmed by 10 bases and the J gene end by 0 bases; junction bases not matched to a gene: 8. There are 14 residues in the CDR3. CDR1 and CDR2 from the germline V gene are LNHDA and SQIVND (reference sequence). Clinical history as reported by participants underpinned cohort assignment.

The receptor was derived from a man between 18 and 29 years old with acute COVID-19. The chain couples TRBV19 to TRBJ1-2; 7 bases map to TRBD1. Material: PBMCs or T cells enriched from blood (not recorded which). The CDR3 bases are TGTGCCACTCTCGGACAGGCCCCTAACTATGGCTACACCTTC. The encoded protein is CATLGQAPNYGYTF.